Listed below are T cell receptor beta chains from one sample, sequenced in a study of cytomegalovirus exposure and HLA in healthy donors. TCRdb's copy holds only in-frame clones and misses some; the assay was immunoSEQ multiplex PCR. In the table there are roughly 100,000 clones, around 72% of which are singletons. Sequenced: PBMCs. Receptors originate from a male donor in good health and CMV-seronegative. The CDR3 runs from the conserved cysteine through the conserved F or W. The D gene is left open where the match is weak. Clone size is not always given. Where it is, it says once, few, many or a class for expanded clones.

TRBV9	TRBD1	.	TRBJ1-1	CASSTAGQANTEAFF	TGTGCCAGCAGCACGGCGGGACAGGCGAACACTGAAGCTTTCTTT
TRBV18	TRBD1	.	TRBJ2-5	CASSPGTEETQYF	TGTGCCAGCTCACCAGGGACAGAAGAGACCCAGTACTTC
TRBV25-1	.	.	TRBJ1-3	CASSESVTVPSGNTIYF	TGTGCCAGCAGTGAATCGGTCACAGTTCCTTCTGGAAACACCATATATTTT
TRBV6-6	TRBD1	.	TRBJ1-1	CASREGVTGGTEAFF	TGTGCCAGCCGGGAGGGGGTGACAGGGGGCACTGAAGCTTTCTTT
TRBV10-3	TRBD2	.	TRBJ2-7	CAISESPSGGPYEQYF	TGTGCCATCAGTGAGTCTCCTAGCGGGGGGCCCTACGAGCAGTACTTC
TRBV7-2	TRBD1	once	TRBJ2-7	CASSQRQGHYEQYF	TGTGCCAGCAGCCAACGACAGGGGCACTACGAGCAGTACTTC
TRBV4-3	.	.	TRBJ1-2	CASSQDQASNGYTF	TGCGCCAGCAGCCAAGATCAGGCCTCCAATGGCTACACCTTC
TRBV9	TRBD2	.	TRBJ2-1	CASSVIAGGGNEQFF	TGTGCCAGCAGCGTTATTGCGGGAGGGGGTAATGAGCAGTTCTTC
TRBV12-5	TRBD1	.	TRBJ2-5	CASGPWTGKAETQYF	TGTGCTAGTGGTCCCTGGACAGGGAAAGCAGAGACCCAGTACTTC
TRBV9	.	.	TRBJ1-3	CASSALRGGSSGNTIYF	TGTGCCAGCAGCGCACTCCGTGGGGGGTCTTCTGGAAACACCATATATTTT
TRBV9	TRBD2	.	TRBJ2-3	CASSVAPGGGTADTQYF	TGTGCCAGCAGCGTAGCCCCCGGGGGGGGTACGGCAGATACGCAGTATTTT
TRBV15	TRBD2	.	TRBJ2-1	CATSRDPSGTSGNEQFF	TGTGCCACCAGCAGAGACCCCTCCGGGACTAGCGGTAATGAGCAGTTCTTC
TRBV9	TRBD2	once	TRBJ2-3	CASSVSSGRRGDTQYF	TGTGCCAGCAGCGTATCTAGCGGGAGGAGGGGGGATACGCAGTATTTT
TRBV7-2	.	.	TRBJ2-2	CASSLVRAPTGELFF	TGTGCCAGCAGCTTGGTCCGAGCGCCCACCGGGGAGCTGTTTTTT
TRBV5-1	.	.	TRBJ1-2	CASSIGAAEDYGYTF	TGCGCCAGCAGTATAGGGGCAGCTGAGGACTATGGCTACACCTTC
TRBV5-1	TRBD1	.	TRBJ2-7	CASSLATGGSDEQYF	TGCGCCAGCAGCTTGGCGACAGGGGGTTCTGACGAGCAGTACTTC
TRBV29-1	.	.	TRBJ1-3	CSVEDLEANDSGNTIYF	TGCAGCGTTGAAGATCTAGAAGCGAACGACTCTGGAAACACCATATATTTT
TRBV10-2	.	few	TRBJ2-1	CASSEEQISYNEQFF	TGCGCCAGCAGTGAAGAACAGATCTCCTACAATGAGCAGTTCTTC
TRBV6-5	.	.	TRBJ2-3	CASSQTLSTDTQYF	TGTGCCAGCAGCCAGACTCTTAGCACAGATACGCAGTATTTT
TRBV25-1	TRBD1	once	TRBJ2-2	CASRAQGAPDTGELFF	TGTGCCAGCAGGGCCCAGGGGGCGCCGGACACCGGGGAGCTGTTTTTT
TRBV15	.	few	TRBJ1-5	CATSRGENQPQHF	TGTGCCACCAGCAGAGGGGAGAATCAGCCCCAGCATTTT
TRBV14	TRBD1	.	TRBJ2-7	CASSQDPRYRGAYEQYF	TGTGCCAGCAGCCAAGATCCCCGGTACAGGGGTGCCTACGAGCAGTACTTC
TRBV30	.	.	TRBJ2-3	CAGARGWTDTQYF	TGTGCCGGGGCCCGGGGGTGGACAGATACGCAGTATTTT
TRBV19	.	few	TRBJ1-2	CASTLEGLRDDYGYTF	TGTGCCAGTACCTTGGAGGGGCTCCGAGACGACTATGGCTACACCTTC
TRBV7-2	.	.	TRBJ2-6	CASSLGVGGSGANVLTF	TGTGCCAGCAGCTTAGGTGTGGGAGGCTCTGGGGCCAACGTCCTGACTTTC
TRBV5-1	.	.	TRBJ1-5	CASSLDPGGFQHF	TGCGCCAGCAGTTTGGACCCTGGGGGGTTCCAGCATTTT
TRBV9	TRBD2	medium-sized	TRBJ2-1	CASSVAGGSNEQFF	TGTGCCAGCAGCGTAGCGGGAGGCTCTAATGAGCAGTTCTTC
TRBV7-2	.	few	TRBJ2-3	CASKRDITDTQYF	TGTGCCAGCAAACGGGACATCACAGATACGCAGTATTTT
TRBV7-6	TRBD2	.	TRBJ2-7	CASSLDGREALYEQYF	TGTGCCAGCAGCTTAGACGGGCGGGAGGCCCTCTACGAGCAGTACTTC
TRBV11-3	.	.	TRBJ2-7	CASSLTPNEQYF	TGTGCCAGCAGCCTAACTCCAAACGAGCAGTACTTC
TRBV7-9	TRBD1	few	TRBJ1-4	CASSLGTGEKLFF	TGTGCCAGCAGCTTAGGGACAGGGGAAAAACTGTTTTTT
TRBV4-1	.	few	TRBJ2-1	CASSQDDMISTNEQFF	TGCGCCAGCAGCCAAGACGACATGATTTCGACGAATGAGCAGTTCTTC
TRBV29-1	.	.	TRBJ2-7	CSGGQGPSYEQYF	TGCAGCGGGGGGCAGGGACCCTCCTACGAGCAGTACTTC
TRBV25-1	.	.	TRBJ1-2	CASSEFGYWGRPNYGYTF	TGTGCCAGCAGTGAATTTGGGTACTGGGGCAGACCTAACTATGGCTACACCTTC
TRBV7-2	.	.	TRBJ1-5	CASSSGSNQPQHF	TGTGCCAGCAGCTCAGGAAGCAATCAGCCCCAGCATTTT
TRBV7-3	.	.	TRBJ2-7	CASSFSAHSYEQYF	TGTGCCAGCAGCTTTTCCGCCCACTCTTACGAGCAGTACTTC
TRBV5-1	TRBD1	.	TRBJ1-4	CASRGQGGEKLFF	TGCGCCAGCCGGGGACAGGGTGGAGAAAAACTGTTTTTT
TRBV5-1	TRBD1	.	TRBJ1-1	CASSPTTGNPEAFF	TGCGCCAGCAGCCCAACGACAGGGAACCCTGAAGCTTTCTTT
TRBV5-4	.	.	TRBJ1-1	CASSLAPGSMNTEAFF	TGTGCCAGCAGCTTGGCCCCGGGGTCGATGAACACTGAAGCTTTCTTT
TRBV7-9	.	.	TRBJ2-1	CASSLDFLSSYNEQFF	TGTGCCAGCAGCTTAGATTTCTTGAGCTCCTACAATGAGCAGTTCTTC
TRBV30	.	few	TRBJ1-1	CAWSVLVGFGAFF	TGTGCCTGGAGTGTATTGGTTGGCTTCGGGGCTTTCTTT
TRBV6-1	.	.	TRBJ2-5	CASSEWGISGNQETQYF	TGTGCCAGCAGTGAATGGGGGATTAGCGGCAACCAAGAGACCCAGTACTTC
TRBV4-1	TRBD2	once	TRBJ2-3	CASSIFTSGSSDTQYF	TGCGCCAGCAGTATCTTCACTAGCGGGAGTTCGGATACGCAGTATTTT
TRBV13	TRBD1	.	TRBJ2-3	CASSLGQSQTIYTDTQYF	TGTGCCAGCAGCCTGGGACAGTCCCAAACTATATACACAGATACGCAGTATTTT
TRBV19	.	.	TRBJ1-1	CASSRGEGNAEAFF	TGTGCCAGTAGTCGGGGGGAGGGGAACGCTGAAGCTTTCTTT
TRBV9	.	once	TRBJ1-6	CASSVGDGSSPLHF	TGTGCCAGCAGCGTAGGGGACGGGAGTTCACCCCTCCACTTT
TRBV6-1	.	medium-sized	TRBJ2-3	CASSEIAGSTDTQYF	TGTGCCAGCAGTGAAATAGCTGGCAGTACAGATACGCAGTATTTT
TRBV2	TRBD1	.	TRBJ1-5	CASRGQAAIERAQPQHF	TGTGCCAGTAGAGGACAGGCGGCCATAGAGAGAGCTCAGCCCCAGCATTTT
TRBV6-6	.	.	TRBJ2-1	CASRRGSGTYNEQFF	TGTGCCAGCCGGCGGGGAAGCGGAACGTACAATGAGCAGTTCTTC
TRBV29-1	TRBD1	.	TRBJ2-7	CSVEDWGTGGSYEQYF	TGCAGCGTTGAAGATTGGGGGACAGGGGGCTCCTACGAGCAGTACTTC
TRBV19	.	.	TRBJ1-5	CAGLGPHQPQHF	TGTGCCGGATTGGGGCCCCATCAGCCCCAGCATTTT
TRBV28	TRBD1	.	TRBJ2-7	CASKGGRDRFSYEQYF	TGTGCCAGCAAAGGGGGGCGGGACAGGTTTTCCTACGAGCAGTACTTC
TRBV6-5	TRBD2	.	TRBJ2-1	CASSGRFYNEQFF	TGTGCCAGTAGCGGGAGGTTTTACAATGAGCAGTTCTTC